Listed below are T cell receptor beta chains from one sample, sequenced in a study of radiotherapy plus CTLA-4 blockade in lung cancer. Only in-frame clones appear in the TCRdb table, and some are missing; sequencing was by immunoSEQ multiplex PCR. The sample lists 85,000 to 90,000 clones; approximately 86% were seen once. The sample here was peripheral blood, taken from a patient treated with radiotherapy plus ipilimumab. The source is a human donor with non-small cell lung cancer that progressed on radiotherapy plus ipilimumab. Each CDR3 is given with its conserved first and last residue. The order of the fields is clone size, V gene, D gene, J gene, CDR3 DNA, CDR3 protein. A D gene is named only where the DNA matches it firmly. Clone size is shown for a subset of rows, as once, few, many or a class of expanded clone.

.	TRBV6-1	TRBD2	TRBJ2-5	TGTGCCAGCAGTGCCAAACTAGCGAGGAATGGAGAGACCCAGTACTTC	CASSAKLARNGETQYF
.	TRBV7-8	.	TRBJ1-4	TGTGCCAGCAGCTTTGGCAGGGGATTAGCTAATGAAAAACTGTTTTTT	CASSFGRGLANEKLFF
.	TRBV20-1	.	TRBJ1-2	TGCAGTACCGAAGGGTATGGCTACACCTTC	CSTEGYGYTF
.	TRBV6-1	TRBD2	TRBJ2-2	TGTGCCACCACCCCTCTTTCGGGAGGTACCGGGGAGCTGTTTTTT	CATTPLSGGTGELFF
.	TRBV4-3	TRBD2	TRBJ2-1	TGCGCCAGCAGCCAAGATGTTAGCGGGGAGTACAATGAGCAGTTCTTC	CASSQDVSGEYNEQFF
.	TRBV7-9	.	TRBJ2-5	TGTGCCAGCAGCTTAGGAGGTCGGACCCAAGAGACCCAGTACTTC	CASSLGGRTQETQYF
.	TRBV11-2	.	TRBJ2-5	TGTGCCAGCAGCTTAGTGGAGGGGCGGGAGACCCAGTACTTC	CASSLVEGRETQYF
.	TRBV4-2	.	TRBJ1-1	TGTGCCAGCAGCACACCCCAAGGGAGAATGAACACTGAAGCTTTCTTT	CASSTPQGRMNTEAFF
.	TRBV5-1	.	TRBJ2-2	TGCGCCAGCAGCCAAAGGACAGATGCGAACACCGGGGAGCTGTTTTTT	CASSQRTDANTGELFF
.	TRBV18	.	TRBJ2-5	TGTGCCAGCTCACCATCCGGAGGTGAGACCCAGTACTTC	CASSPSGGETQYF
.	TRBV4-1	.	TRBJ1-6	TGCGCCAGCAGCCAAGAGGGGCAGGGACTTCCACCCCTCCACTTT	CASSQEGQGLPPLHF
.	TRBV7-2	.	TRBJ2-1	TGTGCCAGCAGCTTAGAGGCAGAGATCTACAATGAGCAGTTCTTC	CASSLEAEIYNEQFF
.	TRBV14	.	TRBJ2-7	TGTGCCAGCAGCCAACCGAAACCGGGACGGACAAGCTCCTACGAGCAGTACTTC	CASSQPKPGRTSSYEQYF
.	TRBV6-4	TRBD2	TRBJ2-1	TGTGCCAGCAGTGTCTCTACTAGCGGGGTGGGTAGTGAGCAGTTCTTC	CASSVSTSGVGSEQFF
.	TRBV5-1	.	TRBJ2-1	TGCGCCAGCAGCTTGAGCAATGAGCAGTTCTTC	CASSLSNEQFF
few	TRBV19	TRBD1	TRBJ2-7	TGTGCCACCGGGACAGGGTACTCCTACGAGCAGTACTTC	CATGTGYSYEQYF
.	TRBV5-6	TRBD1	TRBJ1-2	TGTGCCAGCAGCCAGGTTAGGGGGCATCACTATGGCTACACCTTC	CASSQVRGHHYGYTF
.	TRBV27	.	TRBJ1-3	TGTGCCAGCAGTCCATCCTTGGTTGCCGGCGGAAACACCATATATTTT	CASSPSLVAGGNTIYF
once	TRBV5-1	.	TRBJ2-7	TGCGCCAGCAGCTTGAGGCAGGGGTCCTACGAGCAGTACTTC	CASSLRQGSYEQYF
.	TRBV6-1	TRBD2	TRBJ2-3	TGTGCCAGCAGTGAAGCACTAGCGGCCAGCACAGATACGCAGTATTTT	CASSEALAASTDTQYF
.	TRBV7-2	.	TRBJ2-4	TGTGCCAGCAGCCCCCCGACGGCGACCAAAAACATTCAGTACTTC	CASSPPTATKNIQYF
.	TRBV7-2	.	TRBJ1-6	TGTGCCAGCAGCCCTGGATCCAATTTCCCCCTCCACTTT	CASSPGSNFPLHF
.	TRBV6-4	.	TRBJ1-1	TGTGCCATCCTTATACAGGTCCAGAACACTGAAGCTTTCTTT	CAILIQVQNTEAFF
.	TRBV25-1	.	TRBJ1-2	TGTGCCAGCAGGGACAGCGACTATGGCTACACCTTC	CASRDSDYGYTF
few	TRBV5-1	.	TRBJ2-7	TGCGCCAGCAGCTTGGGTAGGGGGGTCTCCTACGAGCAGTACTTC	CASSLGRGVSYEQYF
.	TRBV30	.	TRBJ2-5	TGTGCCTGGCTGAGACAGAGTACCCAAGAGACCCAGTACTTC	CAWLRQSTQETQYF
.	TRBV9	TRBD1	TRBJ2-6	TGTGCCAGCACATCAGGACAGGGGGCTGGGGCCAACGTCCTGACTTTC	CASTSGQGAGANVLTF
.	TRBV5-6	.	TRBJ2-1	TGTGCCAGCAGACGGAGGGGGGGCGGTTACAATGAGCAGTTCTTC	CASRRRGGGYNEQFF
.	TRBV5-6	.	TRBJ2-5	TGTGCCAGCAGCTTGGTTTGGGGGGCTGGGGAGACCCAGTACTTC	CASSLVWGAGETQYF
.	TRBV28	.	TRBJ2-7	TGTGCCAGCAGTTTAGGCAGGACCTACGAGCAGTACTTC	CASSLGRTYEQYF
few	TRBV19	.	TRBJ1-4	TGTGCCAGTACGATGAACGTAGGACATGAAAAACTGTTTTTT	CASTMNVGHEKLFF
.	TRBV10-3	TRBD2	TRBJ2-3	TGTGCCATCGCGGCTAGCGGGGGGATAACAGATACGCAGTATTTT	CAIAASGGITDTQYF
.	TRBV6-5	.	TRBJ1-4	TGTGCCAGCAGTTACATCAGGGGTTCAACTAATGAAAAACTGTTTTTT	CASSYIRGSTNEKLFF
.	TRBV18	.	TRBJ2-7	TGTGCCAGCTCACCACGGGGGGGGGCTTCCTACGAGCAGTACTTC	CASSPRGGASYEQYF
.	TRBV2	.	TRBJ2-6	TGTGCCAGCAGCGGTAACGAGGCTGGGGCCAACGTCCTGACTTTC	CASSGNEAGANVLTF
.	TRBV4-1	TRBD1	TRBJ2-7	TGCGCCAGCAGCCAAGACATGGATGGGGGACAGCGGTACTTC	CASSQDMDGGQRYF
.	TRBV14	.	TRBJ1-3	TGTGCCAGCAGCCAAGGGGCAGCCAAATACTCTGGAAACACCATATATTTT	CASSQGAAKYSGNTIYF
.	TRBV27	TRBD1	TRBJ1-2	TGTGCCAGCAGTTTCCGGACAGGGGGTAACTATGGCTACACCTTC	CASSFRTGGNYGYTF
once	TRBV11-2	TRBD1	TRBJ2-1	TGTGCCAGCAGCTTACAGGGACAGGATAACAATGAGCAGTTCTTC	CASSLQGQDNNEQFF
.	TRBV4-3	TRBD1	TRBJ1-6	TGCGCCAGCAGCCTAGACAGGGAGATTTCACCCCTCCACTTT	CASSLDREISPLHF
.	TRBV7-9	TRBD2	TRBJ2-3	TGTGCCAGCAGCCTAACGACTAGCGGGACCCTAGTCGACACAGATACGCAGTATTTT	CASSLTTSGTLVDTDTQYF
.	TRBV6-5	.	TRBJ1-3	TGTGCCAGCAGTTACTCGTACAGGGTCGGAAACACCATATATTTT	CASSYSYRVGNTIYF
.	TRBV7-2	TRBD1	TRBJ1-2	TGTGCCAGCAGCTTAGATACAGGGGGCAGCGATGGCTACACCTTC	CASSLDTGGSDGYTF
.	TRBV7-2	.	TRBJ2-2	TGTGCCAGCAGCTTAGCGGGGAGCTGGACCGGGGAGCTGTTTTTT	CASSLAGSWTGELFF
.	TRBV5-8	.	TRBJ2-1	TGTGCCAGCAGCTCCAATCGGGTGGCAGCGCAGTTCTTC	CASSSNRVAAQFF
.	TRBV7-2	TRBD2	TRBJ2-3	TGTGCCAGCAGCCCCGGGACTAGCGGGAGAGGAACAGATACGCAGTATTTT	CASSPGTSGRGTDTQYF
.	TRBV6-5	.	TRBJ2-1	TGTGCCAGCAGTTACTCCTTCGCTTCCTTTGGCGGTGAGCAGTTCTTC	CASSYSFASFGGEQFF
once	TRBV7-2	TRBD2	TRBJ2-2	TGTGCCAGCAGCTTAGTGGGGGGACTAGGAGCCGGGGAGCTGTTTTTT	CASSLVGGLGAGELFF
few	TRBV2	.	TRBJ2-1	TGTGCCAGCAGTGCGGGGGCGGCTAGGGGAGGTGAGCAGTTCTTC	CASSAGAARGGEQFF
.	TRBV6-5	.	TRBJ1-5	TGTGCCAGCAGTTACAGAGGGATGGGTCAGCCCCAGCATTTT	CASSYRGMGQPQHF
.	TRBV7-2	TRBD1	TRBJ1-2	TGTGCCAGCAGCCCAGGGACAGGGTCTGGCTACACCTTC	CASSPGTGSGYTF
.	TRBV10-3	TRBD1	TRBJ2-2	TGTGCCATCAGTGAGCAAAAGACAGGGGCGAACACCGGGGAGCTGTTTTTT	CAISEQKTGANTGELFF
.	TRBV10-3	.	TRBJ1-5	TGTGCCATTACCGGGGATAGCAATCAGCCCCAGCATTTT	CAITGDSNQPQHF
.	TRBV19	.	TRBJ2-3	TGTGCCAGTCGGTTGCAGCTCAGCCGCACAGATACGCAGTATTTT	CASRLQLSRTDTQYF
.	TRBV21-1	.	TRBJ1-2	TGTGCCAGCAGGGGAGGACAGGGATGCTATGGCTACACCTTC	CASRGGQGCYGYTF
.	TRBV11-3	.	TRBJ1-4	TGTGCCAGCAGCTTAGACGGAACGGGGGAGCGCAAAAAACTGTTTTTT	CASSLDGTGERKKLFF